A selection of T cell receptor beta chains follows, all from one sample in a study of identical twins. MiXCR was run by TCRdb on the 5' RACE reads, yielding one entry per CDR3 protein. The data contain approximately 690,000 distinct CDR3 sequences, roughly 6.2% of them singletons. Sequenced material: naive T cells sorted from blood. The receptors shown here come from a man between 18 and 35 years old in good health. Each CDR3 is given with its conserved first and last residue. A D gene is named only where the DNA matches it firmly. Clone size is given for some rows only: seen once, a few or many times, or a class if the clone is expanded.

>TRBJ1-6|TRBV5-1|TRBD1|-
CASSMRRQGASYNSPLHF
TGCGCCAGCAGCATGAGAAGACAGGGCGCTTCATATAATTCACCCCTCCACTTT
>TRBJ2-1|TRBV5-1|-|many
CASSLELAHNEQFF
TGCGCCAGCAGCTTGGAACTAGCCCACAATGAGCAGTTCTTC
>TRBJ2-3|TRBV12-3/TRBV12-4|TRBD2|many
CASSFLISGRATAQYF
TGTGCCAGCAGTTTTTTAATTAGCGGGAGGGCCACCGCGCAGTATTTT
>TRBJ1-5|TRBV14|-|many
CASSPSEGEPQHF
TGTGCCAGCAGCCCCTCGGAGGGGGAACCCCAGCATTTT
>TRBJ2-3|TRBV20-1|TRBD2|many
CSATGRASDTQYF
TGCAGTGCTACCGGGAGGGCCTCGGATACGCAGTATTTT
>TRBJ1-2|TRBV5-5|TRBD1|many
CASSPGQGHTF
TGTGCCAGCAGCCCCGGACAGGGTCACACCTTC
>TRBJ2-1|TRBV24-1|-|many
CATSDLAYNEQFF
TGTGCCACCAGTGATTTAGCCTACAATGAGCAGTTCTTC
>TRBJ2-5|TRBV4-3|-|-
CASSQVVLDVGTQYF
TGCGCCAGCAGCCAAGTAGTATTGGACGTCGGGACCCAGTACTTC
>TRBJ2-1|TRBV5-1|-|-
CASSFLQPAGYNEQFF
TGCGCCAGCAGCTTCCTACAACCGGCGGGATACAATGAGCAGTTCTTC
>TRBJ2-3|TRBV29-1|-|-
CSVSQAQGGTDTQYF
TGCAGCGTTTCCCAAGCCCAGGGGGGAACAGATACGCAGTATTTT
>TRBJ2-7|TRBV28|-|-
CASSLGSTLYEQYF
TGTGCCAGCAGTTTAGGGTCAACCCTCTACGAGCAGTACTTC
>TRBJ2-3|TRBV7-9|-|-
CASSPRDQATDTQYF
TGTGCCAGCAGTCCTAGGGACCAGGCCACAGATACGCAGTATTTT
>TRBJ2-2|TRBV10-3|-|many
CAIRETGELFF
TGTGCCATCAGGGAAACCGGGGAGCTGTTTTTT
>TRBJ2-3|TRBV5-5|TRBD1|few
CASSSGTGGFADTQYF
TGTGCCAGCAGCTCCGGGACAGGGGGATTCGCAGATACGCAGTATTTT
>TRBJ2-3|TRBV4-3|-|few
CASSQDSSRGGTDTQYF
TGCGCCAGCAGCCAAGATTCGTCGAGGGGGGGGACAGATACGCAGTATTTT
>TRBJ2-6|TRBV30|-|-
CAWSVSPGILSGANVLTF
TGTGCCTGGAGTGTATCCCCAGGGATCCTTTCTGGGGCCAACGTCCTGACTTTC
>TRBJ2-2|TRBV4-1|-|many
CASSLVGGVGELFF
TGCGCCAGCAGCCTAGTAGGAGGAGTCGGGGAGCTGTTTTTT
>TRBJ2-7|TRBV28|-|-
CASSRMTGREPYEQYF
TGTGCCAGCAGCCGCATGACCGGTCGGGAACCCTACGAGCAGTACTTC
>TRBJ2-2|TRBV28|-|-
CATLRGPTGELFF
TGTGCCACCCTCAGGGGTCCCACCGGGGAGCTGTTTTTT
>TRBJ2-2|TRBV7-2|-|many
CASSLDWGTNTGELFF
TGTGCCAGCAGCTTAGATTGGGGTACGAACACCGGGGAGCTGTTTTTT
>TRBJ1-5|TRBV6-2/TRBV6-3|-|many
CASTGSNQPQHF
TGTGCCAGCACGGGGAGCAATCAGCCCCAGCATTTT
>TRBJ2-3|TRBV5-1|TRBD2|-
CASSLPLGTTGRTDTQYF
TGCGCCAGCAGCTTACCCCTCGGGACTACGGGGAGGACAGATACGCAGTATTTT
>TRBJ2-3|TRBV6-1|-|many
CASATKVGTDTQYF
TGTGCCAGCGCCACGAAGGTGGGCACAGATACGCAGTATTTT
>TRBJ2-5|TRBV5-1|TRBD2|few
CASSEGLQETQYF
TGCGCCAGCAGCGAGGGACTACAAGAGACCCAGTACTTC
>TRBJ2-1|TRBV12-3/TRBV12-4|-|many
CASSLSGASSYNEQFF
TGTGCCAGCAGTTTATCTGGCGCCAGCTCCTACAATGAGCAGTTCTTC
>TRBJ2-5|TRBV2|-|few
CASRDGLVVASRETQYF
TGTGCCAGCAGGGACGGGCTAGTTGTTGCCTCGCGGGAGACCCAGTACTTC
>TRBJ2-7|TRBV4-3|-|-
CASSQWWAGASSYEQYF
TGCGCCAGCAGCCAATGGTGGGCAGGGGCTTCATCCTACGAGCAGTACTTC
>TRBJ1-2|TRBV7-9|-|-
CASSVQGSGGYTF
TGTGCCAGCAGCGTACAGGGAAGTGGAGGCTACACCTTC
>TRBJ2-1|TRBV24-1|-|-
CATQNPTHNEQFF
TGTGCCACCCAGAACCCTACCCACAATGAGCAGTTCTTC